This T cell receptor (beta chain) emerged from a study of OX40 agonist ivuxolimab in advanced cancers. The study, taken as a whole, reports: Dose levels from 0.1 to 3.0 mg/kg saw CD4+ and CD8+ blood T cells expand clonally by week 6.

The germline CDR1 and CDR2 sequences are SGHRS and YFSETQ. V dropped 0 bases and J dropped 0 bases, with 10 bases sitting between them. CDR3 length: 16 residues. Assay: immunoSEQ multiplex PCR; the TCRdb copy retains only in-frame clones and omits some. The sample yields about 59,000 clones, around 86% seen once. A remark on this clone: Antigen: not known.

Researchers took blood at baseline, on cycle 4 day 1, and on cycle 7 day 1. The chain carries TRBV5-1 and TRBJ1-5; possibly TRBD1 for D (5 bases). This material consisted of CD4+ or CD8+ T cells sorted from blood, taken in a trial of the OX40 agonist ivuxolimab. The source is an adult with an advanced solid tumor such as melanoma, head and neck, liver or kidney cancer. CDR3 loop: CASSLGPGPSNQPQHF. In DNA form, the CDR3 reads TGCGCCAGCAGCTTGGGCCCAGGGCCTAGCAATCAGCCCCAGCATTTT.